One and the same sample provided the 5 T cell receptor beta chains below, sequenced in a study of shared clonotypes between healthy human individuals. Data came from immunoSEQ multiplex PCR; TCRdb stores just in-frame clones and leaves some out. The sample records roughly 1,100,000 clones, under 80% being singletons. Material: memory CD4+ T cells sorted from blood. Documented subset: CD45RA-negative fraction. All receptors come from a young man in good health.

V and J are TRBV7-2 and TRBJ2-7, with D perhaps matching TRBD1 (7 bases). This CDR3 has 15 amino acids. V lost 0 bases and J 4 bases, leaving 13 bases between the germline ends. Germline V gene sequence: CDR1 SGHTA, CDR2 FQGNSA. The DNA of the CDR3 is TGTGCCAGCAGCTTAGCGGGTCAGGGGGGATACGAGCAGTACTTC. Amino acids: CASSLAGQGGYEQYF.

The chain combines TRBV19 with TRBJ1-3; D not resolved. This CDR3 has 11 amino acids. With 5 bases removed from V and 2 bases from J, the gap between germline ends came to 1 base. CDR1 LNHDA and CDR2 SQIVND come from the germline V gene (reference sequence). DNA for the CDR3: TGTGCCAGTAGTCCTGGAAACACCATATATTTT. Its translation is CASSPGNTIYF.

This clone occurred many times. The rearrangement joins TRBV19 to TRBJ1-1; unclear D gene. The germline V and J ends were trimmed by 2 bases and 2 bases, with 9 bases remaining between them. The CDR3 contains 14 residues. Germline CDR1 is LNHDA and CDR2 is SQIVND (reference sequence). CDR3: CASSISGSNTEAFF. The DNA for the CDR3 is TGTGCCAGTAGTATATCCGGTAGTAACACTGAAGCTTTCTTT.

The J gene is TRBJ2-3, the V gene TRBV7-2; 8 positions match TRBD2. The length of the CDR3 is 12 residues. The trim removed 5 bases at V and 6 bases at J, leaving 1 base unmatched. Germline V gives CDR1 SGHTA, CDR2 FQGNSA. CDR3 in amino acids: CASSRLADTQYF. The CDR3 nucleotides are TGTGCCAGCAGCAGACTAGCGGATACGCAGTATTTT.

The genes are TRBV23-1 and TRBJ2-7; 8 bases align to TRBD1. TRBV23-1 is an open reading frame, and its role is uncertain. The CDR3 consists of 14 residues. Trimming cost V 7 bases and J 3 bases; bases outside gene matches: 8. The CDR3 protein is CASIQGQDLYEQYF. CDR3 nucleotides: TGCGCCAGCATACAGGGACAGGACCTCTACGAGCAGTACTTC.